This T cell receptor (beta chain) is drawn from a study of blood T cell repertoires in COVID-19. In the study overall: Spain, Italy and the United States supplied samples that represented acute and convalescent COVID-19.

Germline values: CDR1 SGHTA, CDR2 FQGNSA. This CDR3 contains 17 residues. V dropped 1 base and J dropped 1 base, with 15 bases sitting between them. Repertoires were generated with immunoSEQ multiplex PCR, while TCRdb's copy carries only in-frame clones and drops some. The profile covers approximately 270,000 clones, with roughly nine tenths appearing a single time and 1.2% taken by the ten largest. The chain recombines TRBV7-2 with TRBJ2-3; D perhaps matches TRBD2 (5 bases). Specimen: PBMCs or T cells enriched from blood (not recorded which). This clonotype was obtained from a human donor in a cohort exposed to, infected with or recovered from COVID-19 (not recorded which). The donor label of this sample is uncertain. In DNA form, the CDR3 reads TGTGCCAGCAGCTTAGACCGGTTCCGGGGTGGCACAGATACGCAGTATTTT. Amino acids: CASSLDRFRGGTDTQYF.